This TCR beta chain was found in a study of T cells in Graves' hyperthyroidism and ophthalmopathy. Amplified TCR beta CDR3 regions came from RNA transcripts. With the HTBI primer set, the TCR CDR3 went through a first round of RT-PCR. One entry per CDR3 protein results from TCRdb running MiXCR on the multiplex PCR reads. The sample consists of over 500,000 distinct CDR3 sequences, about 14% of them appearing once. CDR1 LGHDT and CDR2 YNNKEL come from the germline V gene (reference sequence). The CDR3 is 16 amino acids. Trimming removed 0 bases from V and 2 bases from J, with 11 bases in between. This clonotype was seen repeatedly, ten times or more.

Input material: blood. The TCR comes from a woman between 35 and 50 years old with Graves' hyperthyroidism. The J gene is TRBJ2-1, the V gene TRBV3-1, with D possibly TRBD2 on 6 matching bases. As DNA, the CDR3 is TGTGCCAGCAGCCAAGAGCCGGGAGATACCTACAATGAGCAGTTCTTC. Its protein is CASSQEPGDTYNEQFF.